Shown below are 14 T cell receptor beta chains from a single sample sequenced in a study of CD8 T cells in Susac syndrome. It was with random hexamers that 0.5 to 1 ug RNA was reverse transcribed. TCRdb reanalysed the immunoSEQ multiplex PCR reads using MiXCR and keeps one entry per CDR3 protein. The table has about 160,000 distinct CDR3 sequences, approximately 90% seen once. Sequenced sample: CD4+ T cells from PBMCs. The receptors were gathered from a human donor in good health.

The chain joins TRBV5-1 to TRBJ2-4; D is unclear. Germline CDR1 is SGHRS and CDR2 is YFSETQ. V was shortened by 0 bases and J by 7 bases, with 14 bases between the two germline ends. The length of the CDR3 is 15 residues. The CDR3 sequence is CASSLVADLQNIQYF. The DNA of the CDR3 is TGCGCCAGCAGCTTGGTGGCAGACCTCCAGAACATTCAGTACTTC.

The chain employs TRBV6-1 and TRBJ1-2; maybe TRBD1 (6 bases). The CDR3 consists of 11 residues. Germline assignment: CDR1 MNHNS and CDR2 SASEGT. The V gene lost 3 bases and the J gene lost 8 bases, with 7 bases spanning the gap. DNA for the CDR3: TGTGCCAGCAGTGACGGGGGCGGCTACACCTTC. Its translation: CASSDGGGYTF.

The CDR3, as DNA: TGCAGTGCTGGAGGTGTGAACACTGAAGCTTTCTTT. It specifies CSAGGVNTEAFF. The chain combines TRBV20-1 with TRBJ1-1; D gene unclear. CDR3 length: 12 amino acids. From germline, CDR1 is DFQATT and CDR2 SNEGSKA (reference sequence). The V and J ends lost 5 bases and 0 bases respectively, with 7 bases between them.

V gene TRBV18 combines with J gene TRBJ2-1; 13 bases align to TRBD2. This CDR3 spans 18 amino acids. Germline lookup yields CDR1 KGHSH and CDR2 LQKENI. J was trimmed by 0 bases and V by 7 bases; bases with no gene match: 9. CDR3 in amino acids: CASYFRLAGGSSYNEQFF. The CDR3 DNA follows: TGTGCCAGCTACTTCCGACTAGCGGGGGGTAGCTCCTACAATGAGCAGTTCTTC. Full variable domain (remainder filled in from reference TRBV18 and TRBJ2-1): NAGVMQNPRHLVRRRGQEARLRCSPMKGHSHVYWYRQLPEEGLKFMVYLQKENIIDESGMPKERFSAEFPKEGPSILRIQQVVRGDSAAYFCASYFRLAGGSSYNEQFFGPGTRLTVL.

The genes are TRBV30 and TRBJ1-1, with 10 positions matching TRBD1. The CDR3 runs to 13 residues. Germline V lookup: CDR1 GTSNPN, CDR2 SVGIG (reference sequence). J gave up 0 bases and V 5 bases, and 0 bases lay outside the gene matches. The CDR3 region is CAWDRGLNTEAFF. The CDR3 nucleotides are TGTGCCTGGGACAGGGGGCTGAACACTGAAGCTTTCTTT.

The chain recombines TRBV10-2 with TRBJ2-7; weak D call: TRBD2 (7 bases). Trimming took 8 bases from V and 9 from J, leaving 23 bases between them. This CDR3 comprises 14 residues. From germline, CDR1 is WSHSY and CDR2 SAAADI. Written as DNA, the CDR3 is TGCGCCAGCCAGAGGTCTGTCCCGGGGGGCGGGCAGTACTTC. This translates into CASQRSVPGGGQYF.

A single count supports this clonotype. The chain links TRBV28 to TRBJ2-7; no firm D call. The V end was cut by 3 bases, the J end by 2 bases, with 11 bases between. There are 14 residues in the CDR3. Germline V gene sequence: CDR1 MDHEN, CDR2 SYDVKM. The CDR3 spells CASSFGRTPYEQYF. CDR3 in DNA: TGTGCCAGCAGTTTTGGGCGGACCCCCTACGAGCAGTACTTC.

For this clonotype: A read error may account for a junction end that differs from germline. V is TRBV19 and J is TRBJ1-3; D not certain. The CDR3 totals 12 residues. Germline values: CDR1 LNHDA, CDR2 SQIVND (reference sequence). The CDR3 DNA reads as TGCATTACAGTGAGCTCTGGAAACACCATATATTTT. Translation: CITVSSGNTIYF.

The chain recombines TRBV12-3 or TRBV12-4 with TRBJ2-1, with 8 bases fitting TRBD2. Unmatched junction bases numbered 14, after V lost 6 bases and J lost 10 bases. This CDR3 is built from 15 residues. The CDR3 nucleotides are TGTGCCAGCAGATCCCCTGGCCTAGCGGGTAACGAGCAGTTCTTC. It encodes CASRSPGLAGNEQFF.

The chain has TRBV3-1 and TRBJ2-7; D is undetermined. The CDR3 loop spans 12 amino acids. V lost 1 base and J lost 7, with 8 bases in between. Germline-derived CDR1 and CDR2 are LGHDT and YNNKEL (reference sequence). CDR3 loop: CASSQVFTEQYF. CDR3 coding DNA: TGTGCCAGCAGCCAAGTTTTCACGGAGCAGTACTTC.

The V gene is TRBV28, the J gene TRBJ2-1; 8 positions match TRBD2. The germline V gene encodes CDR1 MDHEN and CDR2 SYDVKM. The CDR3 consists of 15 residues. V was pared by 8 bases and J by 3 bases, with 9 bases of the junction left unmatched. The CDR3 is CASALAGGFYNEQFF. The CDR3 bases are TGTGCCAGCGCCTTGGCGGGGGGCTTCTACAATGAGCAGTTCTTC.

This clonotype was seen just once. This sequence joins TRBV7-9 and TRBJ2-7; the match to TRBD2 covers 13 bases. Germline CDR1 reads SEHNR; CDR2 reads FQNEAQ (reference sequence). Trimming at V came to 5 bases and at J to 5 bases, leaving 9 bases not matched to a gene. The CDR3 is made up of 16 amino acids. The CDR3 loop is CASSPRTSGRIDEQYF. CDR3 nucleotide sequence: TGTGCCAGCAGCCCCAGGACTAGCGGGAGAATCGACGAGCAGTACTTC.

This clonotype was observed once. The gene calls are TRBV12-3 or TRBV12-4 and TRBJ1-2; 7 bases are shared with TRBD1. The CDR3 runs 15 residues. The V and J ends lost 1 base and 0 bases, in that order; junction bases with no gene match: 2. The CDR3 DNA reads as TGTGCCAGCAGTTTAGGGGACAGCCCTAACTATGGCTACACCTTC. Translation: CASSLGDSPNYGYTF.

The chain uses TRBV6-6 and TRBJ2-7, with 12 bases lining up with TRBD2. J lost 4 bases, V lost 6 bases, and 7 bases had no gene match. From germline, CDR1 is MNHNY and CDR2 SVGAGI (reference sequence). This CDR3 contains 15 residues. The CDR3 sequence: CASRITSGRSYEQYF. DNA for the CDR3: TGTGCCAGCAGAATAACTAGCGGGAGGAGTTACGAGCAGTACTTC.